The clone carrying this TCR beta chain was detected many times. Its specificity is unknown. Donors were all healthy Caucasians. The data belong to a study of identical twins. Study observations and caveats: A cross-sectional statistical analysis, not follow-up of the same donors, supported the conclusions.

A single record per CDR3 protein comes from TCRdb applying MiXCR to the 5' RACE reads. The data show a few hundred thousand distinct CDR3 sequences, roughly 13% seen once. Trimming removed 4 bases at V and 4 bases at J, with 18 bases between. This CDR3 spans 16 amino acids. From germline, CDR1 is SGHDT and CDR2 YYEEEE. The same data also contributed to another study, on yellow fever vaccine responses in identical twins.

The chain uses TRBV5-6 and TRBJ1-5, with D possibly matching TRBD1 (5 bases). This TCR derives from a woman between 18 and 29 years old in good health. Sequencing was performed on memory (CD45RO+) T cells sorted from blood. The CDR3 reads CASSGIRDSANQPQHF. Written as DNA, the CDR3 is TGTGCCAGCAGCGGGATCCGGGACTCGGCAAATCAGCCCCAGCATTTT.